This TCR beta chain originates from a study of T cell responses to AZD1222 COVID-19 vaccine. This table comes from immunoSEQ multiplex PCR, and its TCRdb copy is limited to in-frame clones, with some not included. The repertoire includes some 120,000 clones, 75% to 90% of them detected once, and 9.4% sits in the top ten. About this clone: Its specificity is not known.

Study-wide results and limits: A rise in Spike-specific TCR breadth and depth followed two AZD1222 doses.

Trimming took 6 bases from V and 4 from J, leaving 13 bases between them. CDR3 size: 15 residues. Germline loops: CDR1 MDHEN, CDR2 SYDVKM. The chain is built from TRBV28 and TRBJ1-6; tentative D call: TRBD1 (5 bases). The specimen was peripheral blood, collected on day 0 of AZD1222 vaccination. This sequence was found in an adult in good health. This CDR3 reads CASSPGGGYNSPLHF. CDR3 nucleotide sequence: TGTGCCAGCAGCCCCGGGGGGGGATATAATTCACCCCTCCACTTT.